Listed below are T cell receptor beta chains from one sample, sequenced in a study of T-cell memory formation after mild COVID-19. Via MiXCR, TCRdb re-called the 5' RACE reads, giving one row per CDR3 protein. The repertoire consists of 150,000 or so distinct CDR3 sequences, with roughly 15% occurring once and the leading ten covering 13% to 15%. What was sequenced was PBMCs or a T cell subset sorted from them (not recorded which). These receptors were taken from an adult woman who had mild COVID-19 (a few samples of this study predate the infection). Cell type and time point are not known. Both conserved end residues are part of each CDR3. Clone size appears in some rows only: once, few, many, or a class for an expanded clone.

j_call: TRBJ2-7; clone_size: NA; v_call: TRBV4-1; cdr3_aa: CASSLTRTGGTYEQYF
j_call: TRBJ2-2; clone_size: few; v_call: TRBV9; cdr3_aa: CASSTRAAGGGTGELFF
j_call: TRBJ2-2; clone_size: few; v_call: TRBV5-1; cdr3_aa: CASSLRSTGELFF
j_call: TRBJ2-1; clone_size: NA; v_call: TRBV7-3; cdr3_aa: CASSSGNGYNEQFF
j_call: TRBJ1-1; clone_size: NA; v_call: TRBV7-6; cdr3_aa: CASSGLDTEAFF
j_call: TRBJ2-3; clone_size: few; v_call: TRBV5-5; cdr3_aa: CASSDWTGLTDTQYF
j_call: TRBJ2-1; clone_size: few; v_call: TRBV4-2; cdr3_aa: CASSSGTSHNEQFF
j_call: TRBJ1-2; clone_size: few; v_call: TRBV24-1; cdr3_aa: CATSDLKGGYYGYTF
j_call: TRBJ2-1; clone_size: NA; v_call: TRBV3-1; cdr3_aa: CASSQGFSGPYEQFF
j_call: TRBJ2-5; clone_size: NA; v_call: TRBV15; cdr3_aa: CATSRAREETQYF
j_call: TRBJ2-7; clone_size: NA; v_call: TRBV6-5; cdr3_aa: CASSSRGSSYEQYF
j_call: TRBJ2-4; clone_size: NA; v_call: TRBV19; cdr3_aa: CASSTARAGGRGNIQYF
j_call: TRBJ2-3; clone_size: few; v_call: TRBV11-1; cdr3_aa: CASSPTRGQRGIGDTQYF
j_call: TRBJ2-1; clone_size: NA; v_call: TRBV12-3/TRBV12-4; cdr3_aa: CASSSRLAEQFF
j_call: TRBJ1-5; clone_size: NA; v_call: TRBV6-5; cdr3_aa: CASGINQPQHF
j_call: TRBJ2-3; clone_size: NA; v_call: TRBV9; cdr3_aa: CASSSGAGVDTQYF
j_call: TRBJ1-1; clone_size: few; v_call: TRBV3-1; cdr3_aa: CASSLPGGGRAEAFF
j_call: TRBJ1-2; clone_size: NA; v_call: TRBV5-1; cdr3_aa: CASSFSRDANYGYTF
j_call: TRBJ1-1; clone_size: few; v_call: TRBV18; cdr3_aa: CASSLTTGNTEAFF
j_call: TRBJ2-5; clone_size: NA; v_call: TRBV11-2; cdr3_aa: CASSSPSGSGETQYF
j_call: TRBJ2-5; clone_size: NA; v_call: TRBV29-1; cdr3_aa: CSVDFSYQETQYF
j_call: TRBJ2-7; clone_size: NA; v_call: TRBV10-3; cdr3_aa: CAISEPGGEQYF
j_call: TRBJ2-1; clone_size: NA; v_call: TRBV4-1; cdr3_aa: CASSQDRGTSGGAREFF
j_call: TRBJ1-6; clone_size: few; v_call: TRBV5-1; cdr3_aa: CASSLEVSSSYNSPLHF
j_call: TRBJ2-6; clone_size: few; v_call: TRBV7-2; cdr3_aa: CASSLAKGQGFLSGANVLTF
j_call: TRBJ2-3; clone_size: NA; v_call: TRBV5-1; cdr3_aa: CASSHRLAGDLITDTQYF
j_call: TRBJ1-5; clone_size: few; v_call: TRBV5-5; cdr3_aa: CASSLAGQINQPQHF
j_call: TRBJ2-3; clone_size: once; v_call: TRBV4-3; cdr3_aa: CDSSRSRDTDTQYF
j_call: TRBJ1-4; clone_size: once; v_call: TRBV30; cdr3_aa: CAWSGAANEKLFF
j_call: TRBJ2-5; clone_size: NA; v_call: TRBV2; cdr3_aa: CASFPSGGAAETQYF
j_call: TRBJ2-7; clone_size: NA; v_call: TRBV10-3; cdr3_aa: CAISESGTSTYEQYF
j_call: TRBJ2-2; clone_size: NA; v_call: TRBV5-1; cdr3_aa: CASSSGTGVTGELFF
j_call: TRBJ2-6; clone_size: NA; v_call: TRBV9; cdr3_aa: CASSVGRGPSGANVLTF
j_call: TRBJ2-1; clone_size: NA; v_call: TRBV2; cdr3_aa: CASSGPAPSGELYEQFF
j_call: TRBJ2-5; clone_size: NA; v_call: TRBV27; cdr3_aa: CASSLGGGTPRGTQYF
j_call: TRBJ1-2; clone_size: few; v_call: TRBV15; cdr3_aa: CATSREGATGAFYGYTF
j_call: TRBJ2-5; clone_size: NA; v_call: TRBV5-1; cdr3_aa: CASSLRQETQYF
j_call: TRBJ1-5; clone_size: few; v_call: TRBV6-2/TRBV6-3; cdr3_aa: CASSLRDLIRTQPQHF
j_call: TRBJ2-7; clone_size: NA; v_call: TRBV19; cdr3_aa: CASSIAVGPNYEQYF
j_call: TRBJ1-1; clone_size: few; v_call: TRBV5-1; cdr3_aa: CASSLVSVTGGMNTEAFF
j_call: TRBJ2-5; clone_size: NA; v_call: TRBV7-7; cdr3_aa: CASKGGEETQYF
j_call: TRBJ2-5; clone_size: few; v_call: TRBV12-3/TRBV12-4; cdr3_aa: CASSPWDRPETQYF
j_call: TRBJ2-1; clone_size: NA; v_call: TRBV5-1; cdr3_aa: CASSLGRERPYNEQFF
j_call: TRBJ2-7; clone_size: few; v_call: TRBV4-2; cdr3_aa: CASSQVEGWGYEQYF
j_call: TRBJ2-5; clone_size: NA; v_call: TRBV6-1; cdr3_aa: CASSGGLAGGPYQETQYF
j_call: TRBJ2-7; clone_size: NA; v_call: TRBV7-9; cdr3_aa: CASSLVQGSYEQYF
j_call: TRBJ2-3; clone_size: NA; v_call: TRBV5-4; cdr3_aa: CASSLWRLAITSVSTDTQYF
j_call: TRBJ1-1; clone_size: NA; v_call: TRBV29-1; cdr3_aa: CSVEDAGNTEAFF
j_call: TRBJ1-2; clone_size: NA; v_call: TRBV19; cdr3_aa: CASRPRSETGSRGTF
j_call: TRBJ2-7; clone_size: few; v_call: TRBV7-8; cdr3_aa: CASSFVTSGSSYEQYF
j_call: TRBJ2-5; clone_size: NA; v_call: TRBV4-1; cdr3_aa: CASSQDGGGTQYF
j_call: TRBJ2-2; clone_size: few; v_call: TRBV5-1; cdr3_aa: CASSLEAARTGELFF
j_call: TRBJ2-7; clone_size: NA; v_call: TRBV7-3; cdr3_aa: CASSLGGPGGSYSYEQYF
j_call: TRBJ1-1; clone_size: NA; v_call: TRBV5-5; cdr3_aa: CASSPYQRVNTEAFF
j_call: TRBJ2-4; clone_size: NA; v_call: TRBV20-1; cdr3_aa: CSAREETGDRGDIQYF
j_call: TRBJ1-2; clone_size: few; v_call: TRBV12-3/TRBV12-4; cdr3_aa: CASSSSEISYFGYTF
j_call: TRBJ2-3; clone_size: NA; v_call: TRBV29-1; cdr3_aa: CSVEANGDTQYF
j_call: TRBJ2-7; clone_size: NA; v_call: TRBV20-1; cdr3_aa: CSAREAKGSGYEQYF
j_call: TRBJ2-7; clone_size: NA; v_call: TRBV5-1; cdr3_aa: CASSLASSGIGNYEQYF